The 17 T cell receptor beta chains in this list originate from one sample, sequenced in a study of T cell repertoires in cytomegalovirus infection. Each CDR3 protein gets one entry after TCRdb re-called the reads with MiXCR. Found here are around 530,000 distinct CDR3 sequences, less than 30% of them singletons; the top ten hold less than 15%. The sequenced sample consisted of PBMCs. The receptors come from a human donor in good health (CMV status not recorded). Some clones in this sample may be carry-over from other donors' samples.

The V gene is TRBV4-1, the J gene TRBJ2-7; 9 bases map to TRBD1. V dropped 6 bases and J dropped 3; count of bases not matched to a gene: 9. The germline V gene has CDR1 MGHRA and CDR2 YSYEKL. This CDR3 region has 15 residues. This CDR3 is CASSPGQGPHYEQYF. CDR3 coding DNA: TGCGCCAGCAGTCCAGGACAGGGGCCCCACTACGAGCAGTACTTC.

Regarding this clonotype: With a much larger clone just one base away, this may be a read error. The V and J genes are TRBV28 and TRBJ1-1; 7 bases map to TRBD1. V shed 5 bases, J shed 4 bases, and the junction held 7 bases outside the gene matches. The germline CDR1 and CDR2 sequences are MDHEN and SYDVKM. The CDR3 spans 14 residues. CDR3 loop: CASSLPGQSTEAFF. CDR3 coding DNA: TGTGCCAGCAGTCTCCCGGGACAGAGCACTGAAGCTTTCTTT.

This clonotype showed up just a few times. The chain combines TRBV19 with TRBJ1-5; possibly TRBD1 for D (5 bases). The CDR3 has 15 amino acids. The ends were cut back, 5 bases at V and 6 bases at J, with 17 bases in the middle. Germline V gives CDR1 LNHDA, CDR2 SQIVND (reference sequence). CDR3 nucleotides: TGTGCCAGTAGTCTAAGGACGGTGGGGGGTCAGCCCCAGCATTTT. Translation: CASSLRTVGGQPQHF.

This clonotype was picked up many times. V and J are TRBV11-2 and TRBJ2-6; 7 bases are shared with TRBD1. The V segment lost 4 bases and the J segment 0 bases; nucleotides outside the gene matches: 12. Germline CDR1 SGHAT, CDR2 FQNNGV. The CDR3 is made up of 19 amino acids. The CDR3 DNA reads TGTGCCAGCAGCTCCTATACAGGGGCTCGTTACTCTGGGGCCAACGTCCTGACTTTC. Amino acid sequence: CASSSYTGARYSGANVLTF.

J is TRBJ2-2 and V is TRBV2, with TRBD2 matching over 9 bases. The CDR3 totals 15 residues. CDR1 is SNHLY, CDR2 FYNNEI, per germline. Trimming removed 5 bases from V and 1 base from J; junction bases left unmatched: 2. The CDR3: CASSRAGGNTGELFF. The CDR3 DNA reads as TGTGCCAGCAGTCGAGCGGGGGGGAACACCGGGGAGCTGTTTTTT. Variable domain in full (rest from reference TRBV2 and TRBJ2-2): EPEVTQTPSHQVTQMGQEVILRCVPISNHLYFYWYRQILGQKVEFLVSFYNNEISEKSEIFDDQFSVERPDGSNFTLKIRSTKLEDSAMYFCASSRAGGNTGELFFGEGSRLTVL.

This clonotype has a handful of counts. The V and J genes are TRBV12-3 or TRBV12-4 and TRBJ2-7, with a weak D call TRBD2 (6 bases). V dropped 6 bases and J dropped 4 bases, with 19 bases sitting between them. The length of the CDR3 is 15 residues. CDR3 sequence (DNA): TGTGCCAGCAGCCAAGGGACTCCCGGAGGGTACGAGCAGTACGTC. Residues: CASSQGTPGGYEQYV.

This clonotype was observed at least ten times. The chain combines TRBV7-2 with TRBJ2-1; 9 positions agree with TRBD1. Germline-derived CDR1 and CDR2 are SGHTA and FQGNSA. The CDR3 runs 16 residues. J was trimmed by 7 bases and V by 5 bases; bases with no gene match: 12. CDR3 region: CASSIPGQGVGNEQFF. The CDR3 DNA reads TGTGCCAGCAGCATACCGGGACAGGGTGTAGGTAATGAGCAGTTCTTC.

The chain joins TRBV5-1 to TRBJ1-2; D gene ambiguous. V lost 4 bases, J lost 7 bases, and 8 bases lay in between. The CDR3 runs 11 residues. The V gene's germline CDR1 is SGHRS and CDR2 YFSETQ. This CDR3 is CASSSSSGYTF. The CDR3 DNA reads TGCGCCAGCAGCAGCAGTTCTGGCTACACCTTC.

Ten or more counts support this clonotype. The J gene is TRBJ1-1, the V gene TRBV7-2, with a tentative D call TRBD1 (5 bases). Per the germline V gene, CDR1 is SGHTA and CDR2 is FQGNSA. The V gene lost 2 bases and the J gene lost 4 bases, with 11 bases spanning the gap. This CDR3 region has 14 residues. Written as DNA, the CDR3 is TGTGCCAGCAGCTTACGACAGAGCCTCACTGAAGCTTTCTTT. It specifies CASSLRQSLTEAFF. The whole variable domain, filled in from reference TRBV7-2 and TRBJ1-1, reads GAGVSQSPSNKVTEKGKDVELRCDPISGHTALYWYRQSLGQGLEFLIYFQGNSAPDKSGLPSDRFSAERTGGSVSTLTIQRTQQEDSAVYLCASSLRQSLTEAFFGQGTRLTVV.

This clonotype occurred a few times. The chain uses TRBV6-2 or TRBV6-3 and TRBJ2-7, with 11 bases lining up with TRBD2. Germline-derived CDR1 and CDR2 are MNHEY and SVGEGT. V was clipped by 4 bases and J by 2 bases; unmatched bases: 4. This CDR3 contains 15 residues. Here the CDR3 DNA reads TGTGCCAGCAGTTTACTAGCGGGAGAGACCTACGAGCAGTACGTC. Residues: CASSLLAGETYEQYV.

This clonotype showed up just a few times. The CDR3 nucleotides are TGTGCCAGTAGCGGGAGGGCCCGGGAGACCCAGTACTTC. It specifies CASSGRARETQYF. The gene calls are TRBV19 and TRBJ2-5; TRBD2 agrees at 8 bases. J lost 5 bases, V lost 6 bases, and 5 bases had no gene match. Germline CDR1 is LNHDA and CDR2 is SQIVND (reference sequence). This CDR3 spans 13 amino acids.

The gene calls are TRBV6-6 and TRBJ2-1; the D gene could be TRBD1 or TRBD2 (7 bases each). The CDR3 runs 15 residues. Per the germline V gene, CDR1 is MNHNY and CDR2 is SVGAGI (reference sequence). V was shortened by 3 bases and J by 8 bases, with 17 bases between the two germline ends. CDR3 bases: TGTGCCAGCAGTTATATCAGGGGGAGGGGGGATGAGCAGTTCTTC. The encoded protein is CASSYIRGRGDEQFF.

The chain has TRBV14 and TRBJ2-3, with TRBD1 as a possible D gene (6 bases). The V end lost 2 bases, the J end lost 1 base, and 13 bases lay between the germline ends. The V gene's germline CDR1 is SGHDN and CDR2 FVKESK. This CDR3 has 16 residues. As DNA, the CDR3 is TGTGCCAGCAGCCAACTTGGGGGCGAAGGCACAGATACGCAGTATTTT. Translating gives CASSQLGGEGTDTQYF.

In its sample, this clonotype was seen a few times. The chain links TRBV6-2 or TRBV6-3 to TRBJ2-3, with D maybe TRBD2 (5 bases). Trimming took off 6 bases at V and 2 bases at J, with 12 bases between the two ends. Looked up from germline, CDR1 is MNHEY and CDR2 is SVGEGT. This CDR3 has 14 amino acids. CDR3 protein: CASRTRTDTDTQYF. Written as DNA, the CDR3 is TGTGCCAGCAGGACCAGGACTGACACAGATACGCAGTATTTT.

This clonotype was picked up many times. CDR3 coding DNA: TGTGCCAGCAGACCCGGGGGCCACGAGCAGTACTTC. Translating it yields CASRPGGHEQYF. This chain connects TRBV7-2 to TRBJ2-7; D tentatively fits TRBD1 or TRBD2 (6 bases each). CDR1 and CDR2 (germline): SGHTA, FQGNSA. Trimming removed 6 bases at V and 5 bases at J, with 11 bases between. The CDR3 covers 12 residues.

This clonotype was seen a handful of times. The chain combines TRBV6-2 or TRBV6-3 with TRBJ2-7, with D unresolved. CDR3 length: 13 amino acids. V was trimmed by 6 bases and J by 5 bases, leaving 14 bases between them. Germline loops: CDR1 MNHEY, CDR2 SVGEGT. This chain's CDR3 is CASRRAALNEQYF. The CDR3 coding sequence is TGTGCCAGCAGACGGGCAGCCTTGAACGAGCAGTACTTC.

This clonotype has just a few counts. The J gene is TRBJ2-2, the V gene TRBV7-8; D remains ambiguous. The germline V gene encodes CDR1 SGHVS and CDR2 FQNEAQ. This CDR3 spans 15 amino acids. Trimming removed 2 bases from V and 3 bases from J, with 10 bases in between. The CDR3 sequence: CASSLRVVDTGELFF. For the CDR3, the DNA is TGTGCCAGCAGCTTACGGGTAGTCGACACCGGGGAGCTGTTTTTT.